Described below is a single T cell receptor (beta chain) sequence and its context. Its antigen remains unknown. The data were taken from a study of T cells in Graves' hyperthyroidism and ophthalmopathy. Uncontrolled infection, other autoimmune disease, pregnancy or lactation disqualified patients from enrolment. Diagnostic assessment was based on clinical symptoms, serum thyroxine and TRAb, thyroid ultrasound and orbital computed tomography. Trimming left V 6 bases short and J 1 base short, with 13 bases between. CDR1 and CDR2 from the germline V gene are SGHTA and FQGNSA. The CDR3 contains 16 residues. Regions amplified from RNA transcripts were the TCR beta CDR3 regions. In the first-round RT-PCR of the TCR CDR3, the HTBI primer set was used. From the multiplex PCR reads, TCRdb called clonotypes with MiXCR, one entry per CDR3 protein. This sample yields 600,000 to 700,000 distinct CDR3 sequences, of which 40% to 55% are seen a single time; approximately 6.8% belongs to the top ten.

Points from the study as a whole: A 13 V-J model separated ophthalmopathy from stable hyperthyroidism. Most expanded thyroid clonotypes above 0.001 also appeared in blood.

The material sequenced was peripheral blood or thyroid tissue (not recorded which). V is TRBV7-2 and J is TRBJ2-6; tentative D call: TRBD2 (5 bases). The source is an adult man with Graves' disease, either hyperthyroidism or ophthalmopathy (not recorded which). This chain's CDR3 is CASSYSGLSGANVLTF. Written as DNA, the CDR3 is TGTGCCAGCAGTTACTCGGGGTTGTCTGGGGCCAACGTCCTGACTTTC.